In its sample, the clone carrying this TCR beta chain was seen many times. Its antigen is currently unknown. The study used a library that attached unique molecular identifiers to individual cDNA molecules. TCRdb reanalysed the RACE reads using MiXCR and keeps one entry per CDR3 protein. The sample carries approximately 52,000 distinct CDR3 sequences, 9.4% recorded once. Time point noted: pre-sensitization, week 0. Treatment given: therapeutic diphenylcyclopropenone sensitization with weekly scalp DPC. The sample is drawn from a study of human T cells and chemical hapten exposure. Whole-study context: Sensitizing treatment utilized 2% DPC over an approximately 2 cm by approximately 2 cm portion of upper inner arm skin. Study results and limitations: Significantly more large CDR3 similarity clusters were formed by expanded TCRs than by controls.

With V trimmed by 3 bases and J by 2 bases, 8 bases remained unmatched. CDR3 length: 16 amino acids. Per the germline V gene, CDR1 is DFQATT and CDR2 is SNEGSKA (reference sequence). The V call is TRBV20-1, the J call TRBJ2-5; 11 bases line up with TRBD2. The clonotype originates from a woman aged 40 to 50 with alopecia areata. Some clones in this sample may be carry-over from other donors' samples. Sample: whole blood, taken in connection with sensitization to the hapten diphenylcyclopropenone (DPC). In DNA form, the CDR3 reads TGCAGTGCTAGGAGCTTTCCTAGCGGGGGGCAAGAGACCCAGTACTTC. Translation: CSARSFPSGGQETQYF.